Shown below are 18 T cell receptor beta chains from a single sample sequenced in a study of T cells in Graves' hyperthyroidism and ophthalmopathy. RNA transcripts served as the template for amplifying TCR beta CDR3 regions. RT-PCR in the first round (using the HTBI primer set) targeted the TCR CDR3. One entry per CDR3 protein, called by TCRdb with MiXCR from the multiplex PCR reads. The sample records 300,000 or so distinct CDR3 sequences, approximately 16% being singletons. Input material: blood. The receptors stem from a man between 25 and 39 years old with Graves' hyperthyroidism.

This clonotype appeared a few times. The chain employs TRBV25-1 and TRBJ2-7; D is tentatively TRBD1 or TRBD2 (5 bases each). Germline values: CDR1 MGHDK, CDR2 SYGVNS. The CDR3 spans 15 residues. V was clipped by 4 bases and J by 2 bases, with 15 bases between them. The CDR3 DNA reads TGTGCCAGCAGTGTCACCGGGACGGCTACCTACGAGCAGTACTTC. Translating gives CASSVTGTATYEQYF.

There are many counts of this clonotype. The CDR3 loop reads CASSLVPGGNEQFF. As DNA, the CDR3 is TGCGCCAGCAGCTTGGTCCCGGGGGGCAATGAGCAGTTCTTC. The chain combines TRBV5-1 with TRBJ2-1; 7 bases map to TRBD2. V lost 0 bases and J lost 6; bases outside the gene matches: 3. CDR1 is SGHRS and CDR2 is YFSETQ in the germline V gene. The CDR3 is made up of 14 amino acids.

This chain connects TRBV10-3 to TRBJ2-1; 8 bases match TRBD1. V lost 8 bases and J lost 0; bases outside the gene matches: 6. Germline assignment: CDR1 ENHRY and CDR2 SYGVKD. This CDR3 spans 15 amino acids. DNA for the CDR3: TGTGCCATCCACCCCGGGACAGGCTCCTACAATGAGCAGTTCTTC. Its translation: CAIHPGTGSYNEQFF.

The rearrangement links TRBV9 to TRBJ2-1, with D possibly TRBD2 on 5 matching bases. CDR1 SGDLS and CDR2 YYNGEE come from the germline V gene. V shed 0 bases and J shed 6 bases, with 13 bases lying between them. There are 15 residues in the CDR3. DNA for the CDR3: TGTGCCAGCAGCGTAGCCCCACGGGGTGGCAATGAGCAGTTCTTC. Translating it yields CASSVAPRGGNEQFF. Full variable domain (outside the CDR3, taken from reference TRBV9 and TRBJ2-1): DSGVTQTPKHLITATGQRVTLRCSPRSGDLSVYWYQQSLDQGLQFLIQYYNGEERAKGNILERFSAQQFPDLHSELNLSSLELGDSALYFCASSVAPRGGNEQFFGPGTRLTVL.

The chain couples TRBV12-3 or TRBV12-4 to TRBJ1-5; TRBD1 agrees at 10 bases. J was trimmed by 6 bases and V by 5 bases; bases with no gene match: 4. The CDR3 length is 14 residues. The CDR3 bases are TGTGCCAGCAGTCGTGGGACAGGGGTTCAGCCCCAGCATTTT. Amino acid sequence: CASSRGTGVQPQHF.

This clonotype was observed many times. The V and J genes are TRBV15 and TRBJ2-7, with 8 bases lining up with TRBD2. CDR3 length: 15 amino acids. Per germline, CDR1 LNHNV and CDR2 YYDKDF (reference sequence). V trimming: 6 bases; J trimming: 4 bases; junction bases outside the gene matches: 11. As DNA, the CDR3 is TGTGCCACCAGTAAAGGAGGTAGCGGGACTTACGAGCAGTACTTC. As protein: CATSKGGSGTYEQYF.

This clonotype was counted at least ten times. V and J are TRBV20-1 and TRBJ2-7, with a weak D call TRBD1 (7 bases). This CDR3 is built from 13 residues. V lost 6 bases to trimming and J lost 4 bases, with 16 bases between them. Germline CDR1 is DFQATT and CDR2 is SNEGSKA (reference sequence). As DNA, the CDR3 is TGCAGTGCCAGGGGGGCGGGCGGGTACGAGCAGTACTTC. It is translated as CSARGAGGYEQYF.

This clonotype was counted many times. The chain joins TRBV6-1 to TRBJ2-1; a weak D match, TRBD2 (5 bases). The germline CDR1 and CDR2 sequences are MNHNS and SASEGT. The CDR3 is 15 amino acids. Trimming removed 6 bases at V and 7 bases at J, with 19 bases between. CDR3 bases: TGTGCCAGCAGCACCCGGAGGCCATGGGCTAATGAGCAGTTCTTC. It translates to CASSTRRPWANEQFF.

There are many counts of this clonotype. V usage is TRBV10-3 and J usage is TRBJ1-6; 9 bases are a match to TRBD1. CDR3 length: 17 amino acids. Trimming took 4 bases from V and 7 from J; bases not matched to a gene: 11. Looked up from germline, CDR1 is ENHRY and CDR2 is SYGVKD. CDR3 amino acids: CAISGNRGPGVNSPLHF. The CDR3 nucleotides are TGTGCCATCAGTGGAAACAGGGGGCCCGGAGTGAATTCACCCCTCCACTTT.

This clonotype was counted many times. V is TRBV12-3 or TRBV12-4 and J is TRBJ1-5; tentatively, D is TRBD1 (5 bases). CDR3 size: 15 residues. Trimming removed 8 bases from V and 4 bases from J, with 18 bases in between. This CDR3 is CASSRAQGENQPQHF. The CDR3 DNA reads TGTGCCAGCTCACGGGCCCAGGGTGAGAATCAGCCCCAGCATTTT.

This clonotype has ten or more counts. CDR3 protein: CASSLSGRGQPQHF. The DNA for the CDR3 is TGTGCCAGCAGCTTGAGCGGCCGCGGCCAGCCCCAGCATTTT. V and J are TRBV5-6 and TRBJ1-5; D gene uncertain. Per the germline V gene, CDR1 is SGHDT and CDR2 is YYEEEE. The CDR3 is made up of 14 amino acids. V lost 1 base, J lost 7 bases, and 12 bases lay in between.

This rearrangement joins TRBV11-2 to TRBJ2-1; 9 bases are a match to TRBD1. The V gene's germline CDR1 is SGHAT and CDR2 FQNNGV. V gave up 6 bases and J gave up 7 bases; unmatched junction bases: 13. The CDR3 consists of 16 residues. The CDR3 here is CASSSNRGRRANEQFF. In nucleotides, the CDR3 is TGTGCCAGCAGTTCTAACAGGGGGCGCAGGGCGAATGAGCAGTTCTTC.

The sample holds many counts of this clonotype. The CDR3 region is CASSLDMNQPQHF. CDR3 DNA sequence: TGCGCCAGCAGCCTGGACATGAATCAGCCCCAGCATTTT. V is TRBV5-1 and J is TRBJ1-5; tentative D call: TRBD1 (5 bases). Trimming left V 4 bases short and J 4 bases short, with 9 bases between. Germline loops: CDR1 SGHRS, CDR2 YFSETQ. This CDR3 contains 13 residues.

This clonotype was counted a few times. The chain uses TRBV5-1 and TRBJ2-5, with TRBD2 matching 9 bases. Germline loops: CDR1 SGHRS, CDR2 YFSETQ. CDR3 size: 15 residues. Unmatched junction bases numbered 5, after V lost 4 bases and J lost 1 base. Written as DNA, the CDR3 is TGCGCCAGCAGCATCGGACTAGCGTGCCAAGAGACCCAGTACTTC. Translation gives CASSIGLACQETQYF.

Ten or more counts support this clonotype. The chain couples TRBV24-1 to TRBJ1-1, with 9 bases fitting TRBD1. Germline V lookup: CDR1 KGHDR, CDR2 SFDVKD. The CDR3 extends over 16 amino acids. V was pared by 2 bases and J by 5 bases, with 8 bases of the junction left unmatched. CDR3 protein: CATSDSTGGEKTEAFF. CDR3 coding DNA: TGTGCCACCAGTGATTCCACAGGGGGCGAAAAAACTGAAGCTTTCTTT.

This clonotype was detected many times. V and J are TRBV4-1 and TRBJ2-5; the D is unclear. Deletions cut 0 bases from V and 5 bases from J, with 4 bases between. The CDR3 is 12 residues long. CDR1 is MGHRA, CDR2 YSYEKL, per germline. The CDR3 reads CASSQDSETQYF. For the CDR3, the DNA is TGCGCCAGCAGCCAAGATAGCGAGACCCAGTACTTC.

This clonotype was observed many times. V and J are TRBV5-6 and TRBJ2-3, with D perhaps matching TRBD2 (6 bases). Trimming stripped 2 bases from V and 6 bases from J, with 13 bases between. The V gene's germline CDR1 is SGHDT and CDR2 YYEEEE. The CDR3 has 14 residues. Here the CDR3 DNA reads TGTGCCAGCAGCTTTTCCGGGAGCTCCGATACGCAGTATTTT. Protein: CASSFSGSSDTQYF.

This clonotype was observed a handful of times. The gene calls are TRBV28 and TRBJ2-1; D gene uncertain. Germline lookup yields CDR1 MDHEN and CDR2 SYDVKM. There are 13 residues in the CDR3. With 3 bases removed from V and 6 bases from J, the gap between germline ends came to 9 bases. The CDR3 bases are TGTGCCAGCAGTTTGATACATATCAATGAGCAGTTCTTC. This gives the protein CASSLIHINEQFF.